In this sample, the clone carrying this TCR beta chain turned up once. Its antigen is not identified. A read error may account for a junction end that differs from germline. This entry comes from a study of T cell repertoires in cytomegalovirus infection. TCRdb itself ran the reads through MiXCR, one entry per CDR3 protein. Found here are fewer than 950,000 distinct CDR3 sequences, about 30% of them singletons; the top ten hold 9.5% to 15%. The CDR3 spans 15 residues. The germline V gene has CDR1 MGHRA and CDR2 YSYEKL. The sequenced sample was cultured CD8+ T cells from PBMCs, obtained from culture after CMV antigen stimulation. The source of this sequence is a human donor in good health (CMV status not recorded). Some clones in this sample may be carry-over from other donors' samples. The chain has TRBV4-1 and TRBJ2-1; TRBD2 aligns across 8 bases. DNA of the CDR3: TGCGTCAGCAGTCACTCTTCCGGGGGGGAGGTTGAGCAGTTCTTC. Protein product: CVSSHSSGGEVEQFF.